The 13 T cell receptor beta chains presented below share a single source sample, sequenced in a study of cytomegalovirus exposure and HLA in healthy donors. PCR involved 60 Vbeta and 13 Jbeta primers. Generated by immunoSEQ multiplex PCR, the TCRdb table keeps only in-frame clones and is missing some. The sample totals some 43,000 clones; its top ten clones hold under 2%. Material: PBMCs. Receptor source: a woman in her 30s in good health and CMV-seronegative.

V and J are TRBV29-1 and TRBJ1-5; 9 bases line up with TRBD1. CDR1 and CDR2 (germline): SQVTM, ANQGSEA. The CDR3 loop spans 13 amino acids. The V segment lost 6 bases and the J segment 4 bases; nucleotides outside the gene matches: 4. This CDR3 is CSVQGQGNQPQHF. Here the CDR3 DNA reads TGCAGCGTCCAGGGACAGGGTAATCAGCCCCAGCATTTT.

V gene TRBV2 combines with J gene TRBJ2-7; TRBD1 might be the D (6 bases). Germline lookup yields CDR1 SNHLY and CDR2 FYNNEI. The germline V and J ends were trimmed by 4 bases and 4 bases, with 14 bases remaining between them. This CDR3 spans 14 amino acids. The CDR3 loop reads CASSVGTGSYEQYF. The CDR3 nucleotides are TGTGCCAGCAGTGTTGGTACAGGGTCTTACGAGCAGTACTTC.

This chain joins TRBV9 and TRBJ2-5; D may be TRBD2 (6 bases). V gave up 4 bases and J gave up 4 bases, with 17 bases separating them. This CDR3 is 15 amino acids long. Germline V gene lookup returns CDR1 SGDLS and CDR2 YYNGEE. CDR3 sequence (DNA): TGTGCCAGCAGCTCCGGGGGAGATTTGGGAGAGACCCAGTACTTC. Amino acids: CASSSGGDLGETQYF.

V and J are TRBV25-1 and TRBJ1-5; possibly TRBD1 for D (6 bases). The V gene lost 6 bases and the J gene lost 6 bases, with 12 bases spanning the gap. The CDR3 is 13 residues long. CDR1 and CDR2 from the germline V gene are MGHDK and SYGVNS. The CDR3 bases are TGTGCCAGCAGACAGGGTGAGGGTCAGCCCCAGCATTTT. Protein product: CASRQGEGQPQHF.

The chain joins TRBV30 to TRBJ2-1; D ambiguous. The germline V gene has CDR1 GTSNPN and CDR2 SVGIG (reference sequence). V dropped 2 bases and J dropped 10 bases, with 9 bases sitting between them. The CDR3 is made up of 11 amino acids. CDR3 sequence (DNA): TGTGCCTGGAGTCCCTCGGTCGAGCAGTTCTTC. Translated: CAWSPSVEQFF.

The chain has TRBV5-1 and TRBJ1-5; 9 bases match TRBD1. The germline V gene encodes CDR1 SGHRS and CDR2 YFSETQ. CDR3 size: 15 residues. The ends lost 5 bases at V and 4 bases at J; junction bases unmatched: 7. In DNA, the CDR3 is TGCGCCAGCAGAAAAGGACAGGGGTTAAATCAGCCCCAGCATTTT. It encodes CASRKGQGLNQPQHF.

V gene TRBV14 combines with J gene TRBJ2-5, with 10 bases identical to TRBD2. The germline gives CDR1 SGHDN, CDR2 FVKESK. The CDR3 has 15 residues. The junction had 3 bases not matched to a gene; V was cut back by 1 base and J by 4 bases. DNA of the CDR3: TGTGCCAGCAGCCAAGGGAGACTAGCGGGAGAGACCCAGTACTTC. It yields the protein CASSQGRLAGETQYF.

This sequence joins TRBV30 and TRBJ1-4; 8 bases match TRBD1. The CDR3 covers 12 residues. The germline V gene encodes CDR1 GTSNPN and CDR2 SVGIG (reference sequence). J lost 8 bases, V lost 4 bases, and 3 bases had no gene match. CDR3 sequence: CAWNRGFEKLFF. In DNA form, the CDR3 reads TGTGCCTGGAACAGGGGGTTCGAAAAACTGTTTTTT.

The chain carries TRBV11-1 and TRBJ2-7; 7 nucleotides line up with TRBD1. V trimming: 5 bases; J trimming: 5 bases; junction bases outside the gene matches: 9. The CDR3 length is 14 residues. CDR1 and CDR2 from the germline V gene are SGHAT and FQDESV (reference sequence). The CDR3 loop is CASSDDNRGHEQYF. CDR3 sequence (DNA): TGTGCCAGCAGCGACGACAACAGGGGACACGAGCAGTACTTC.

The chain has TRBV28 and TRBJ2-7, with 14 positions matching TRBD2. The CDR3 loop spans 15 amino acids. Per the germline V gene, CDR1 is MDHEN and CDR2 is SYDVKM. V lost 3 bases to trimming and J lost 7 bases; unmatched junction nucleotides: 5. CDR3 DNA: TGTGCCAGCAGTTTGGGGACTAGCGGGAGAAGGGAGCAGTACTTC. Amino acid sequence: CASSLGTSGRREQYF. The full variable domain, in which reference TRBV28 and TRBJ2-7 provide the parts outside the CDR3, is DVKVTQSSRYLVKRTGEKVFLECVQDMDHENMFWYRQDPGLGLRLIYFSYDVKMKEKGDIPEGYSVSREKKERFSLILESASTNQTSMYLCASSLGTSGRREQYFGPGTRLTVT.

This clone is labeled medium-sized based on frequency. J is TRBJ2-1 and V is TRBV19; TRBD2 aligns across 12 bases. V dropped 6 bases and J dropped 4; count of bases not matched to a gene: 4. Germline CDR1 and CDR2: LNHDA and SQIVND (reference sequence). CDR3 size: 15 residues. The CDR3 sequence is CASSPTSGSYNEQFF. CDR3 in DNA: TGTGCCAGTAGCCCGACTAGCGGGAGTTACAATGAGCAGTTCTTC.

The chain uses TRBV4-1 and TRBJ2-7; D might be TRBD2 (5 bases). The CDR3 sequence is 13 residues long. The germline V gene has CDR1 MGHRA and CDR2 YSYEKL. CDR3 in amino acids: CASSQVGGSGAVV. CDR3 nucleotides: TGCGCCAGCAGCCAAGTTGGCGGGTCGGGCGCGGTGGTC.

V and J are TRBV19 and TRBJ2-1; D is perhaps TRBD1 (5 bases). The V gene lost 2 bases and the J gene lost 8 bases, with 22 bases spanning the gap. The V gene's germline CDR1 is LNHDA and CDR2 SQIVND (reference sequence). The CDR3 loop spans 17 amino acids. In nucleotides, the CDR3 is TGTGCCAGTAGTATATGGGGCGTCGGAGTGAGGAATGATGAGCAGTTCTTC. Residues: CASSIWGVGVRNDEQFF.